This T cell receptor beta chain was profiled in a study of shared clonotypes between healthy human individuals. V lost 10 bases and J 8 bases, leaving 20 bases between the germline ends. This CDR3 has 13 residues. Per the germline V gene, CDR1 is WSHSY and CDR2 is SAAADI. Measured with immunoSEQ multiplex PCR; TCRdb has only the in-frame clones, and not every one. The profile shows roughly 1,600,000 clones, less than 99% of them singletons. The TCR comes from a young man in good health. The V gene is TRBV10-2, the J gene TRBJ1-1, with D uncertain. Sample: naive CD4+ T cells sorted from blood. Stated subset: CD45RA+ positively selected. The CDR3, as DNA: TGCGCCACCATACAGTCCCCGAGTTGGGAAGCTTTCTTT. This codes for CATIQSPSWEAFF.